The present entry profiles one TCR beta chain with its context. Its cognate antigen has yet to be identified. No much larger clonotype is one base removed from it; base qualities were not supplied. This sample is drawn from a study of T cell changes during pregnancy in multiple sclerosis (dated by TCRdb to about 2019). For context, the study as a whole: In women with multiple sclerosis, the researchers looked at how the T cell repertoire shifted as pregnancy progressed.

Preparation of the library involved the immunoSEQ multiplex PCR assay. The clones in this table, taken by TCRdb from immuneACCESS, are in-frame only. Not every clone is retained; where verified, under half of the shortfall comes from an unresolved V gene, and the cause of the rest is unknown. The sample profile shows about 40,000 clones; approximately 92% of them were found once. Together, the top ten hold roughly 1.2% of the sample. The germline V gene yields LGHNA for CDR1 and YNFKEQ for CDR2. Including the terminal cysteine and phenylalanine, the CDR3 comprises 15 residues. The retained sequence is limited to the CDR3, 45 bases, with the frame set at the first base. Ends trimmed: V by 2 bases, J by 1 base; bases unmatched to a gene: 3.

Specimen: peripheral blood, collected before pregnancy. The sequence is built from TRBV4-2 and TRBJ2-7; TRBD2 aligns with 9 central bases. The clonotype comes from a female donor with multiple sclerosis, enrolled in a pregnancy study. CDR3 loop: CASSQRLAESYEQYF. The DNA sequence follows: TGTGCCAGCAGCCAACGACTAGCGGAGTCCTACGAGCAGTACTTC.